This T cell receptor beta chain derives from a study of PD-1 blockade in classical Hodgkin lymphoma. The study's findings and limits: CD4+ TCR diversity rose significantly by C4D1, and CD8+ TCR diversity did not. Newly diagnosed patients were reported to exhibit reduced baseline TCR diversity relative to healthy donors.

This clone showed up just a few times. Its antigen is undetermined. The CDR3 sequence is 17 residues long. CDR1 GTSNPN and CDR2 SVGIG come from the germline V gene (reference sequence). J was trimmed by 3 bases and V by 2 bases; bases with no gene match: 12. All patients relapsed after autologous stem cell transplantation, and brentuximab vedotin exposure varied. Method: immunoSEQ multiplex PCR; TCRdb's copy keeps in-frame clones and lacks some. The data show more than 70,000 clones, over 90% seen once. The sequence was obtained from a human donor with classical Hodgkin lymphoma. Specimen: peripheral blood mononuclear cells (PBMCs), collected before the second cycle of nivolumab. This chain uses TRBV30 with TRBJ1-1; 10 bases align to TRBD1. The CDR3: CAWSTPGQGTTDTEAFF. The CDR3 nucleotides are TGTGCCTGGAGTACCCCGGGACAGGGGACTACGGACACTGAAGCTTTCTTT.